The 5 T cell receptor beta chains presented below share a single source sample, sequenced in a study of CXCR3-negative and CXCR3-positive naive CD8 T cells. Each TRB cDNA library was prepared by 5' RACE (with UMI labels). TCRdb reanalyzed the 5' RACE reads, giving one entry per CDR3 protein sequence and no DNA. This table holds about 23,000 distinct CDR3 sequences. Material: memory CD8+ T cells from blood. Receptors were obtained from a human donor in good health. Some clones in this sample may be carry-over from other donors' samples.

The chain couples TRBV7-2 to TRBJ2-7; TCRdb designates TRBD2, a call that cannot be tested without DNA. This CDR3 has 14 amino acids. Germline values: CDR1 SGHTA, CDR2 FQGNSA. CDR3 protein: CASSLARGYYEQYF.

The V and J genes are TRBV10-1 and TRBJ1-1; TCRdb's D call, TRBD1, is unchecked because there is no DNA. Germline CDR1 reads WNHNN; CDR2 reads SYGVQD (reference sequence). There are 12 residues in the CDR3. CDR3 residues: CASSGDNTEAFF.

The chain is built from TRBV20-1 and TRBJ1-6; with no DNA, the TCRdb D assignment of TRBD1 cannot be verified. The CDR3 is 16 amino acids. Germline lookup yields CDR1 DFQATT and CDR2 SNEGSKA (reference sequence). CDR3 protein: CSARDGTGQEIAPLHF.

This clonotype is medium-sized (0.01 to 0.1%) by frequency. This chain connects TRBV14 to TRBJ2-3. This CDR3 spans 12 amino acids. Germline V gives CDR1 SGHDN, CDR2 FVKESK. The CDR3 loop is CASTASTDTQYF.

This chain joins TRBV12-3 or TRBV12-4 and TRBJ2-7; TCRdb indicates TRBD1, and absent DNA this call remains unverified. The CDR3 contains 13 residues. The chain's CDR3 is CASSWDLAGEQYF.